This T cell receptor (beta chain) was identified during a study of CD8 T cells in ankylosing spondylitis. CDR3 size: 11 residues. Germline V gene lookup returns CDR1 SGHRS and CDR2 YFSETQ. Trimming cost V 4 bases and J 6 bases, with 8 bases left between them. This clonotype was counted ten times or more. Antigen specificity is unknown. TCRdb re-called the 5' RACE reads with MiXCR, one entry per CDR3 protein. The sample lists fewer than 200,000 distinct CDR3 sequences, approximately 9% occurring once. Whole-study findings and limits: Some of the motif variants had earlier been found in reactive arthritis patients' fluid and blood.

The sequence was obtained from a female donor with ankylosing spondylitis or in good health (not recorded which). V gene TRBV5-1 combines with J gene TRBJ2-7; D call uncertain. The sample taken for sequencing was blood, either unsorted or a sorted T cell fraction (not recorded which). The CDR3 region is CASSGNTEQYF. CDR3 nucleotides: TGCGCCAGCAGCGGGAACACCGAGCAGTACTTC.